One and the same sample provided the 3 T cell receptor beta chains below, sequenced in a study of beta chain features in type 1 diabetes. Study outcomes and limitations: Type 1 diabetes patients showed a moderate but significant shortening of TCRB CDR3s in all four CD4+ subsets.

What these receptors recognize is not known. Of the isolated RNA, all was reverse transcribed, and so the sequenced material was expressed TCRB transcripts. This table comes from immunoSEQ multiplex PCR, and its TCRdb copy is limited to in-frame clones, with some not included. Here the sample spans about 700,000 clones, about an eighth being singletons. Material: naive CD4+ T cells from blood. The source of these receptors is a man aged 18 to 29 with type 1 diabetes.

This chain links TRBV1 with TRBJ2-7; the DNA was not used to check the table's D call, TRBD1. TRBV1 is annotated as a pseudogene. This CDR3 is 14 amino acids long. CDR3 sequence: CTSTPTGGRDEQYF. Here the CDR3 DNA reads TGCACCAGCACCCCGACAGGGGGAAGGGACGAGCAGTACTTC.

This chain links TRBV29-1 with TRBJ1-4, with D possibly being TRBD1 (5 bases). Germline CDR1 and CDR2: SQVTM and ANQGSEA. The V end was cut by 7 bases, the J end by 4 bases, with 13 bases between. The CDR3 contains 13 residues. CDR3 loop: CSAQRGYNEKLFF. DNA for the CDR3: TGCAGCGCACAAAGGGGATATAATGAAAAACTGTTTTTT.

This clone was seen a handful of times. The chain uses TRBV2 and TRBJ1-1; 10 positions match TRBD1. The CDR3 runs 14 residues. V trimming: 5 bases; J trimming: 6 bases; junction bases outside the gene matches: 6. The germline gives CDR1 SNHLY, CDR2 FYNNEI. CDR3 sequence reads: CASSMRTGGSEAFF. CDR3 in DNA: TGTGCCAGCAGTATGAGGACAGGGGGGTCTGAAGCTTTCTTT. The full variable domain, in which reference TRBV2 and TRBJ1-1 provide the parts outside the CDR3, is EPEVTQTPSHQVTQMGQEVILRCVPISNHLYFYWYRQILGQKVEFLVSFYNNEISEKSEIFDDQFSVERPDGSNFTLKIRSTKLEDSAMYFCASSMRTGGSEAFFGQGTRLTVV.